This T cell receptor beta chain originates from a study of response to subunit inactivated influenza vaccine. Findings of the study overall: Each seasonal influenza vaccination recruits few new T cells, the authors suggested.

Using its own MiXCR run on the RT-PCR reads, TCRdb lists one record per CDR3 protein. The sample lists almost 600,000 distinct CDR3 sequences; 12% to 15% were seen once. A remark on this clonotype: What it binds is not known.

The length of the CDR3 is 15 residues. Trimming stripped 0 bases from V and 2 bases from J, with 10 bases between. Germline V gene sequence: CDR1 LGHNA, CDR2 YSLEER. The sample in question was PBMCs from blood, obtained 11 to 12 days after vaccination. This receptor was identified in a man aged 50 to 59 who received an inactivated influenza vaccine. The chain links TRBV4-3 to TRBJ1-2; D unresolved. CDR3 in DNA: TGCGCCAGCAGCCAAGAAGTGACCGTCAACTATGGCTACACCTTC. Its translation: CASSQEVTVNYGYTF.